A selection of T cell receptor beta chains follows, all from one sample in a study of blood T cell repertoires in COVID-19. Sequencing was performed with immunoSEQ multiplex PCR; in TCRdb, only in-frame clones are kept and a portion is missing. Of some 43,000 clones listed, around 84% are singletons. Sequencing was done on a sample of peripheral blood. The receptors here all came from a man aged 45-65 years with active COVID-19. Both conserved end residues are part of each CDR3. The D gene is left open where the match is weak.

v_call,d_call,j_call,cdr3_nt,cdr3_aa
TRBV3-1/TRBV3-2,TRBD2,TRBJ2-7,TGTGCCAGCAGGCCTAGCGGGGGCTACGAGCAGTACTTC,CASRPSGGYEQYF
TRBV11-2,.,TRBJ2-5,TGTGCCAGCAGCTCCTCTAGCGAGGCTGGGGAGACCCAGTACTTC,CASSSSSEAGETQYF
TRBV5-1,TRBD2,TRBJ2-1,TGCGCCAGCAGCACCTCGGGACTAGCGGGGTACAATGAGCAGTTCTTC,CASSTSGLAGYNEQFF
TRBV5-6,.,TRBJ1-2,TGTGCCAGCAGCCCCCAGGATAATTTACGAGGCTACACCTTC,CASSPQDNLRGYTF
TRBV6-5,.,TRBJ1-5,TGTGCCAGCAGTTACTCGACCGGGGTGGGTCAGCCCCAGCATTTT,CASSYSTGVGQPQHF
TRBV7-9,.,TRBJ1-1,TGTGCCAGCAGCCCGAGGGTCGCTGAAGCTTTCTTT,CASSPRVAEAFF
TRBV4-3,.,TRBJ2-7,TGCGCCAGCAGCCAAGATATGTTCAGCTACGAGCAGTACTTC,CASSQDMFSYEQYF
TRBV5-4,.,TRBJ2-5,TGTGCCAGCAGCCAACGGACAGTGGAAGAGACCCAGTACTTC,CASSQRTVEETQYF
TRBV4-3,.,TRBJ1-5,TGCGCCAGCAGCCTCGGGGCTGGGGGGGATCAGCCCCAGCATTTT,CASSLGAGGDQPQHF
TRBV18,TRBD1,TRBJ2-3,TGTGCCAGCTCACCGGGCCGGGACAGCGTATCAGATACGCAGTATTTT,CASSPGRDSVSDTQYF
TRBV19,TRBD1,TRBJ2-6,TGTGCCAGTAGTGCCGACAGGGGGGCGGAAGGGGCCAACGTCCTGACTTTC,CASSADRGAEGANVLTF
TRBV6-5,TRBD1,TRBJ2-2,TGTGCCAGCAGGACTGGGACAGCGAACACCGGGGAGCTGTTTTTT,CASRTGTANTGELFF
TRBV7-8,TRBD1,TRBJ1-2,TGTGCCAGCAGCCCCACAGGGGCTGGCTACACCTTC,CASSPTGAGYTF
TRBV19,TRBD1,TRBJ1-6,TGTGCCAGTAGGGAAACAGGGGGAGGTTCACCCCTCCACTTT,CASRETGGGSPLHF
TRBV14,.,TRBJ1-1,TGTGCCAGCAGCCGACAGTTGAACACTGAAGCTTTCTTT,CASSRQLNTEAFF
TRBV28,TRBD2,TRBJ2-5,TGTGCCAGCGGGACGGGGGGGCCAGGAGAGACCCAGTACTTC,CASGTGGPGETQYF